Below are 10 T cell receptor beta chains sequenced from a single sample in a study of OX40 agonist ivuxolimab in advanced cancers. Clones were read by immunoSEQ multiplex PCR, and TCRdb kept only the in-frame ones, dropping some. The sample has approximately 94,000 clones; about 90% are singletons. The material sequenced was CD4+ or CD8+ T cells sorted from blood, taken in a trial of the OX40 agonist ivuxolimab. Source of these receptors: an adult with an advanced solid tumor such as melanoma, head and neck, liver or kidney cancer.

The rearrangement links TRBV13 to TRBJ1-2, with D perhaps TRBD1 (6 bases). The CDR3 totals 14 residues. Germline CDR1 is PRHDT and CDR2 is FYEKMQ (reference sequence). Trimming left V 0 bases short and J 6 bases short, with 11 bases between. The chain's CDR3 is CASSLGRGANGYTF. CDR3 nucleotide sequence: TGTGCCAGCAGCTTAGGGCGGGGGGCGAATGGCTACACCTTC.

Concerning this clone itself: The sample carries other DNA sequences with the same CDR3. The rearrangement uses TRBV5-4 and TRBJ2-7; TRBD1 is a possible D gene (6 bases). This CDR3 comprises 13 residues. V was cut by 5 bases and J by 1 base, with 10 bases left in between. Germline V gene data show CDR1 as SGHNT and CDR2 as YYREEE (reference sequence). CDR3 protein: CASSLTGSYEQYF. The CDR3 DNA is TGTGCCAGCAGTCTGACAGGTTCCTACGAGCAGTACTTC.

The J gene is TRBJ2-2, the V gene TRBV5-6, with 8 bases matching TRBD1. V shed 4 bases and J 5 bases; nucleotides not matched to a gene: 10. CDR3 size: 16 residues. Germline assignment: CDR1 SGHDT and CDR2 YYEEEE. CDR3 coding DNA: TGTGCCAGCAGCGCGGACAGGGCCCCTGGGACCGGGGAGCTGTTTTTT. It is translated as CASSADRAPGTGELFF. Full variable domain (remainder filled in from reference TRBV5-6 and TRBJ2-2): DAGVTQSPTHLIKTRGQQVTLRCSPKSGHDTVSWYQQALGQGPQFIFQYYEEEERQRGNFPDRFSGHQFPNYSSELNVNALLLGDSALYLCASSADRAPGTGELFFGEGSRLTVL.

A single count supports this clone. The rearrangement uses TRBV4-3 and TRBJ2-2, with 11 bases aligning to TRBD2. Trimming removed 3 bases from V and 1 base from J; junction bases left unmatched: 4. Germline V gives CDR1 LGHNA, CDR2 YSLEER. The CDR3 sequence is 17 residues long. The CDR3 nucleotides are TGCGCCAGCAGCCAGTTACTAGCGGGAGTGAACACCGGGGAGCTGTTTTTT. Its translation is CASSQLLAGVNTGELFF.

CDR3 amino acids: CASSFQVSSYNEQFF. CDR3 sequence (DNA): TGTGCCAGCAGCTTTCAAGTAAGCTCCTACAATGAGCAGTTCTTC. The rearrangement joins TRBV11-3 to TRBJ2-1; D is ambiguous. The CDR3 runs 15 residues. Between the trimmed V and J ends, which lost 3 bases and 0 bases, there was a span of 9 bases. Germline V lookup: CDR1 SGHNT, CDR2 YENEEA.

This chain connects TRBV28 to TRBJ2-1; D uncertain. V lost 4 bases, J lost 1 base, and 14 bases lay in between. Germline loops: CDR1 MDHEN, CDR2 SYDVKM. This CDR3 contains 16 residues. The CDR3 region is CASSSLRWLSYNEQFF. In DNA, the CDR3 is TGTGCCAGCAGTTCGCTTAGGTGGCTGTCCTACAATGAGCAGTTCTTC.

The chain has TRBV7-2 and TRBJ2-1, with a tentative D call TRBD2 (6 bases). In germline, CDR1 is SGHTA, CDR2 FQGNSA. Trimming pared 1 base from V and 3 bases from J, leaving 13 bases between. There are 16 residues in the CDR3. The CDR3 DNA is TGTGCCAGCAGCTTAGGGGCCGGGAGCGTCTACAATGAGCAGTTCTTC. Residues: CASSLGAGSVYNEQFF.

This sequence joins TRBV4-2 and TRBJ2-1; 8 bases agree with TRBD2. With V trimmed by 0 bases and J by 4 bases, 8 bases remained unmatched. The length of the CDR3 is 17 residues. Germline loops: CDR1 LGHNA, CDR2 YNFKEQ. CDR3 coding DNA: TGTGCCAGCAGCCAAGATTTGCTAGCGGGCAGATACAATGAGCAGTTCTTC. It encodes CASSQDLLAGRYNEQFF.

V is TRBV7-6 and J is TRBJ1-3; D gene unclear. V was shortened by 5 bases and J by 3 bases, with 20 bases between the two germline ends. The CDR3 runs 17 residues. The germline gives CDR1 SGHVS, CDR2 FNYEAQ. This CDR3 reads CASSPNIEGYSGNTIYF. CDR3 in DNA: TGTGCCAGCAGCCCAAATATCGAGGGATATAGTGGAAACACCATATATTTT. Drawing the rest from reference TRBV7-6 and TRBJ1-3, the complete variable domain is GAGVSQSPRYKVTKRGQDVALRCDPISGHVSLYWYRQALGQGPEFLTYFNYEAQQDKSGLPNDRFSAERPEGSISTLTIQRTEQRDSAMYRCASSPNIEGYSGNTIYFGEGSWLTVV.

V and J are TRBV11-3 and TRBJ2-5; D may match TRBD1 or TRBD2 (5 bases each). This CDR3 has 16 residues. CDR1 and CDR2 from the germline V gene are SGHNT and YENEEA. Trimming took off 5 bases at V and 0 bases at J, with 16 bases between the two ends. CDR3 in DNA: TGTGCCAGCAGCCAATTCGGGGCCGGGAACCAAGAGACCCAGTACTTC. This codes for CASSQFGAGNQETQYF.